This T cell receptor beta chain was documented in a study of T cells expressing NK-cell markers. Study background: Seven of the eight sequenced donors were classified as HCMV-seropositive, and one was classified as seronegative.

This CDR3 has 11 amino acids. Germline V gene data show CDR1 as DFQATT and CDR2 as SNEGSKA (reference sequence). TCRdb reprocessed the 5' RACE reads and reports one entry per CDR3 protein, with no DNA. The sample data list more than 250,000 distinct CDR3 sequences. The gene calls are TRBV20-1 and TRBJ2-1. The TCR sequence derives from a man aged 18 to 35 in good health. Sequences were obtained from blood T cells: a sorted CD56 or NKG2C T cell subset, CD4+ or CD8+ T cells, or bulk PBMC T cells (not recorded which). CDR3 amino acids: CSVGVGNEQFF.